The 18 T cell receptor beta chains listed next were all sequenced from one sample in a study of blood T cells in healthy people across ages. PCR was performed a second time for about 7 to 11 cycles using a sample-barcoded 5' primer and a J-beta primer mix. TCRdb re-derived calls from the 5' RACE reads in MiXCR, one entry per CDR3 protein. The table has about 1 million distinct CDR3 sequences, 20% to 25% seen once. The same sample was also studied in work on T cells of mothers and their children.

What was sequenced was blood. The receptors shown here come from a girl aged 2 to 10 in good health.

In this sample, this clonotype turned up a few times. Written as DNA, the CDR3 is TGCGCCAGCAGCCAAGCTTCGGGGACGGGACCTAATTCACCCCTCCACTTT. Encoded protein: CASSQASGTGPNSPLHF. The chain is built from TRBV4-1 and TRBJ1-6; tentative D call: TRBD1 (5 bases). This CDR3 has 17 residues. V was shortened by 1 base and J by 6 bases, with 16 bases between the two germline ends. The V gene's germline CDR1 is MGHRA and CDR2 YSYEKL.

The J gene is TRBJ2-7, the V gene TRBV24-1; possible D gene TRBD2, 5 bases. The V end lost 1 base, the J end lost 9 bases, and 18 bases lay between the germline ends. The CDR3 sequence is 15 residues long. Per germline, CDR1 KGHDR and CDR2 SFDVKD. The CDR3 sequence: CATSDFKSTEGAQYF. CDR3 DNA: TGTGCCACCAGTGATTTTAAATCAACTGAGGGAGCGCAGTACTTC.

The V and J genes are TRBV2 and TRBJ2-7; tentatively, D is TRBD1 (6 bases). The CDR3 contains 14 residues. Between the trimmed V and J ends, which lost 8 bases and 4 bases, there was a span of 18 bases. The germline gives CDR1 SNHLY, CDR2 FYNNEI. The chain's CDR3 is CASAFSPDSYEQYF. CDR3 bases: TGTGCCAGCGCTTTCTCCCCGGACAGTTACGAGCAGTACTTC.

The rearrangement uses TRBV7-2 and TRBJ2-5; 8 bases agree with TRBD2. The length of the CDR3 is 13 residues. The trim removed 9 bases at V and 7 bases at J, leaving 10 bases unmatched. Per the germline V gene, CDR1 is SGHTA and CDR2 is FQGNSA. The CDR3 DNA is TGTGCCAGGGGGGCGGGGGGCAGAAGGACCCAGTACTTC. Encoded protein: CARGAGGRRTQYF.

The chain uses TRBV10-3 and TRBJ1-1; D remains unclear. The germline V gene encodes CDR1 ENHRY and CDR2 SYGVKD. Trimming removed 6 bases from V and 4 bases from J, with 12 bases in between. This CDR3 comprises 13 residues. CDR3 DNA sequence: TGTGCCATCAGATGGACGACGGGCACTGAAGCTTTCTTT. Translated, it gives CAIRWTTGTEAFF.

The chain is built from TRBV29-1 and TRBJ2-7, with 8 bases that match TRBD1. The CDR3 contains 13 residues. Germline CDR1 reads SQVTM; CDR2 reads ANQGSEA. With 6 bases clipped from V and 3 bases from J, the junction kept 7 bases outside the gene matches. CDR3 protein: CSVPGQADYEQYF. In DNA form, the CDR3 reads TGCAGCGTGCCGGGACAGGCGGACTACGAGCAGTACTTC.

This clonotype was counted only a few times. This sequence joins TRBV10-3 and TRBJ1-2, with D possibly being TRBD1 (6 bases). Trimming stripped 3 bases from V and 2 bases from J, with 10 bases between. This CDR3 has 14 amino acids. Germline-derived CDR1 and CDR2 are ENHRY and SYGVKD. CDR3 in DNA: TGTGCCATCAGTGATGAGGGGGGAAACTATGGCTACACCTTC. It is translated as CAISDEGGNYGYTF.

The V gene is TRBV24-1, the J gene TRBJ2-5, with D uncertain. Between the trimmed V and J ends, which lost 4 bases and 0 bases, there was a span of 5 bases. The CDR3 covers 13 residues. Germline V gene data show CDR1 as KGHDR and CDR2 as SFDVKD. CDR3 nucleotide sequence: TGTGCCACCAGTGACCCGTACCAAGAGACCCAGTACTTC. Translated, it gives CATSDPYQETQYF.

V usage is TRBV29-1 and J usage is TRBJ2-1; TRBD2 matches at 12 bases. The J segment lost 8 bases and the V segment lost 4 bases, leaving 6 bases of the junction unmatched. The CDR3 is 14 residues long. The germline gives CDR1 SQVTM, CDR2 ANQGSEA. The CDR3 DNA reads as TGCAGCGTTGGAGGACTAGCGGGGCAGTATGAGCAGTTCTTC. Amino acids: CSVGGLAGQYEQFF.

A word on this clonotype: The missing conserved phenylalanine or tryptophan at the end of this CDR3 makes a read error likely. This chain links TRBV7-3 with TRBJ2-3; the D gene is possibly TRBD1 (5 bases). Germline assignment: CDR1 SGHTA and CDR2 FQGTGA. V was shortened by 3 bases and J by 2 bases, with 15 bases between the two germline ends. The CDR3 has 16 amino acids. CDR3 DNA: TGTGCCAGCAGCTTTGGTGACAGAAGCCCCACAGATACGCAGTATCTT. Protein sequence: CASSFGDRSPTDTQYL.

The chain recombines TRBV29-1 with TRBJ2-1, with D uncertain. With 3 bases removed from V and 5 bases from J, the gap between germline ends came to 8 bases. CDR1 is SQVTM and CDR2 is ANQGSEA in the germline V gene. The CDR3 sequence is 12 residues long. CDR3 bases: TGCAGCGTTGACAGCCCTAACAATGAGCAGTTCTTC. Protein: CSVDSPNNEQFF.

CDR3 residues: CASTEYGSTEAFF. Written as DNA, the CDR3 is TGTGCCAGCACAGAGTATGGGAGCACTGAAGCTTTCTTT. The chain recombines TRBV27 with TRBJ1-1; D is uncertain. Trimming removed 7 bases from V and 4 bases from J, with 13 bases in between. Germline V gives CDR1 MNHEY, CDR2 SMNVEV (reference sequence). The CDR3 loop spans 13 amino acids.

CDR3 region: CASSQGWDTEAFF. The CDR3 DNA sequence: TGCGCCAGCAGCCAAGGGTGGGACACTGAAGCTTTCTTT. V is TRBV4-3 and J is TRBJ1-1; D call uncertain. Germline lookup yields CDR1 LGHNA and CDR2 YSLEER. The CDR3 extends over 13 amino acids. V dropped 1 base and J dropped 3 bases, with 6 bases sitting between them.

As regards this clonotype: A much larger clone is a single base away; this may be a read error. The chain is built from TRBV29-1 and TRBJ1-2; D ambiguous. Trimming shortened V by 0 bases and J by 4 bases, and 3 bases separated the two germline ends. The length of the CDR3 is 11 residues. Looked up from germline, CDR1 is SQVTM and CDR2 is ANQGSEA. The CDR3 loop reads CSVEDRYGYTF. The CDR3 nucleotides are TGCAGCGTTGAAGATCGCTATGGCTACACCTTC.

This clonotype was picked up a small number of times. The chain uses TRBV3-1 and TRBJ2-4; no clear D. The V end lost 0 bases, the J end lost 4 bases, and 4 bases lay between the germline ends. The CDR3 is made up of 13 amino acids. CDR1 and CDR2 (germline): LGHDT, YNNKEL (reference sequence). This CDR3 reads CASSQDRKNIQYF. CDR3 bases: TGTGCCAGCAGCCAAGACAGAAAAAACATTCAGTACTTC.

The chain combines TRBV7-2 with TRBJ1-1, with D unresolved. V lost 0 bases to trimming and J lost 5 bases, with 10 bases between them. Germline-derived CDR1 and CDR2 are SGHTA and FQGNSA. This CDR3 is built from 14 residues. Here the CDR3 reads CASSLAGGATEAFF. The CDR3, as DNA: TGTGCCAGCAGCTTAGCAGGAGGTGCGACTGAAGCTTTCTTT.

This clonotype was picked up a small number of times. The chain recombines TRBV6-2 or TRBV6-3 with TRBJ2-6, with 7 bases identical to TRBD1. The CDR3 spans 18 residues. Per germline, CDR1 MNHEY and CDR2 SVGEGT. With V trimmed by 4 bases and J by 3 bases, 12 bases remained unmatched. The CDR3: CASSWKGALVLGANVLTF. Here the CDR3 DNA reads TGTGCCAGCAGTTGGAAGGGGGCGCTGGTACTTGGGGCCAACGTCCTGACTTTC.

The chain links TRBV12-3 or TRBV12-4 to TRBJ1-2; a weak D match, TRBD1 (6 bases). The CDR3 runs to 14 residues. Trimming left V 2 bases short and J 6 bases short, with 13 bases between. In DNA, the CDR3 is TGTGCCAGCAGTTTAAAGGGGGAAATTAATGGCTACACCTTC. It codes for CASSLKGEINGYTF.